These 20 T cell receptor beta chains came from one sample sequenced in a study of shared clonotypes between healthy human individuals. Only in-frame clones appear in the TCRdb table, and some are missing; sequencing was by immunoSEQ multiplex PCR. The table records over a million clones, 95% to 97% of them present only once. The specimen sequenced was naive CD4+ T cells sorted from blood. Specified subset: CD45RA+ positively selected. Source of these receptors: a young man in good health.

V is TRBV30 and J is TRBJ2-1; 11 nucleotides agree with TRBD2. The CDR3 covers 18 residues. Germline V gene data show CDR1 as GTSNPN and CDR2 as SVGIG (reference sequence). Unmatched junction bases numbered 9, after V lost 0 bases and J lost 2 bases. The CDR3 bases are TGTGCCTGGAGTGTCGGTCTCTTAGCGGGAGGGCCCTACAATGAGCAGTTCTTC. Amino acids: CAWSVGLLAGGPYNEQFF.

Notes on this clone: At the DNA level, this CDR3 is encoded by other sequences in the same sample as well. V gene TRBV6-1 combines with J gene TRBJ2-7; 10 nucleotides match TRBD1. V shed 7 bases and J 3 bases; nucleotides not matched to a gene: 3. Looked up from germline, CDR1 is MNHNS and CDR2 is SASEGT. This CDR3 region has 13 residues. CDR3 amino acids: CASTGQGSYEQYF. In nucleotides, the CDR3 is TGTGCCAGCACGGGACAGGGGAGCTACGAGCAGTACTTC.

The V gene is TRBV5-1, the J gene TRBJ2-7; no clear D. From germline, CDR1 is SGHRS and CDR2 YFSETQ. V lost 6 bases to trimming and J lost 6 bases, with 10 bases between them. CDR3 length: 11 residues. The CDR3 coding sequence is TGCGCCAGCAAGCAGGCCGCCGAGCAGTACTTC. Translating it yields CASKQAAEQYF. Full variable domain (remainder filled in from reference TRBV5-1 and TRBJ2-7): KAGVTQTPRYLIKTRGQQVTLSCSPISGHRSVSWYQQTPGQGLQFLFEYFSETQRNKGNFPGRFSGRQFSNSRSEMNVSTLELGDSALYLCASKQAAEQYFGPGTRLTVT.

This chain connects TRBV27 to TRBJ1-1; tentatively, D is TRBD1 (5 bases). Trimming took 5 bases from V and 7 from J, leaving 20 bases between them. The CDR3 runs to 15 residues. Germline V gene lookup returns CDR1 MNHEY and CDR2 SMNVEV (reference sequence). CDR3 amino acids: CASSTPSGARGEAFF. CDR3 DNA sequence: TGTGCCAGCAGTACCCCTTCTGGGGCGCGAGGTGAAGCTTTCTTT.

The rearrangement links TRBV4-3 to TRBJ2-7, with TRBD2 matching over 10 bases. J gave up 4 bases and V 1 base, and 7 bases lay outside the gene matches. Germline V gene sequence: CDR1 LGHNA, CDR2 YSLEER. The CDR3 has 16 amino acids. The CDR3 region is CASSQGSGRAVYEQYF. CDR3 DNA sequence: TGCGCCAGCAGCCAAGGAAGCGGGAGGGCCGTGTACGAGCAGTACTTC.

The genes are TRBV6-1 and TRBJ2-2, with D perhaps TRBD2 (6 bases). The V end was cut by 10 bases, the J end by 0 bases, with 12 bases between. From germline, CDR1 is MNHNS and CDR2 SASEGT. The CDR3 is made up of 14 amino acids. The CDR3 DNA reads as TGTGCCATCGGGGGACTCACGAACACCGGGGAGCTGTTTTTT. As protein: CAIGGLTNTGELFF.

The rearrangement uses TRBV2 and TRBJ1-5; maybe TRBD1 (5 bases). From germline, CDR1 is SNHLY and CDR2 FYNNEI. The CDR3 contains 16 residues. V was clipped by 2 bases and J by 3 bases, with 14 bases between them. CDR3 sequence (DNA): TGTGCCAGCAGTGAAATGCAGGGACCGATCAATCAGCCCCAGCATTTT. Translating it yields CASSEMQGPINQPQHF.

J is TRBJ2-5 and V is TRBV9; tentatively, D is TRBD1 (6 bases). V lost 4 bases and J 5 bases, leaving 18 bases between the germline ends. Germline CDR1 SGDLS, CDR2 YYNGEE. The CDR3 contains 15 residues. This CDR3 is CASSPRQRGSETQYF. DNA for the CDR3: TGTGCCAGCAGCCCCAGACAGAGGGGGTCGGAGACCCAGTACTTC. Looking up the rest from reference TRBV9 and TRBJ2-5 gives the full variable domain: DSGVTQTPKHLITATGQRVTLRCSPRSGDLSVYWYQQSLDQGLQFLIQYYNGEERAKGNILERFSAQQFPDLHSELNLSSLELGDSALYFCASSPRQRGSETQYFGPGTRLLVL.

V and J are TRBV20-1 and TRBJ2-3, with unresolved D. V was trimmed by 5 bases and J by 4 bases, leaving 7 bases between them. The CDR3 covers 11 residues. The V gene's germline CDR1 is DFQATT and CDR2 SNEGSKA (reference sequence). The DNA of the CDR3 is TGCAGTGCTGGAACCGCAGATACGCAGTATTTT. Protein: CSAGTADTQYF.

The chain employs TRBV21-1 and TRBJ2-7; the D call in the table, TRBD2, was not verified against the DNA. TRBV21-1 constitutes a pseudogene. This CDR3 contains 14 residues. CDR3 sequence (DNA): TGTGCCAGCAGCAAAGGGGGAGGGAACTACGAGCAGTACTTC. It translates to CASSKGGGNYEQYF.

The genes are TRBV18 and TRBJ2-3, with unresolved D. Looked up from germline, CDR1 is KGHSH and CDR2 is LQKENI. The length of the CDR3 is 15 residues. V lost 4 bases, J lost 0 bases, and 11 bases lay in between. The CDR3 loop is CASSLKTTSTDTQYF. The CDR3, as DNA: TGTGCCAGCTCACTAAAAACGACTAGCACAGATACGCAGTATTTT.

The V gene is TRBV10-1, the J gene TRBJ2-1; no firm D call. Germline values: CDR1 WNHNN, CDR2 SYGVQD (reference sequence). The CDR3 is 13 residues long. V was pared by 4 bases and J by 8 bases, with 12 bases between. Written as DNA, the CDR3 is TGCGCCAGCAGTGCGGTGGATTCGCATGAGCAGTTCTTC. Amino acids: CASSAVDSHEQFF.

The chain uses TRBV28 and TRBJ2-3; 7 positions match TRBD2. Germline V gene lookup returns CDR1 MDHEN and CDR2 SYDVKM. V was pared by 4 bases and J by 1 base, with 11 bases of the junction left unmatched. This CDR3 is built from 17 residues. CDR3 DNA: TGTGCCAGCAGTTCCCCCTTTGGGGGGAGGGGCACAGATACGCAGTATTTT. Its protein product is CASSSPFGGRGTDTQYF.

V usage is TRBV30 and J usage is TRBJ1-4; TRBD1 agrees at 10 bases. With 0 bases clipped from V and 7 bases from J, the junction kept 2 bases outside the gene matches. The germline gives CDR1 GTSNPN, CDR2 SVGIG (reference sequence). There are 14 residues in the CDR3. The CDR3 reads CAWSVGTGAEKLFF. CDR3 nucleotides: TGTGCCTGGAGTGTGGGGACAGGGGCTGAAAAACTGTTTTTT. Based on the CDR3 plus reference TRBV30 and TRBJ1-4, the full variable domain is SQTIHQWPATLVQPVGSPLSLECTVEGTSNPNLYWYRQAAGRGLQLLFYSVGIGQISSEVPQNLSASRPQDRQFILSSKKLLLSDSGFYLCAWSVGTGAEKLFFGSGTQLSVL.

As for this clone: Distinct nucleotide sequences in the sample also encode this CDR3. CDR3 nucleotides: TGTGCCAGCTCACCAGCGAACACCGGGGAGCTGTTTTTT. Residues: CASSPANTGELFF. V is TRBV18 and J is TRBJ2-2; D is undetermined. The V and J ends lost 2 bases and 0 bases respectively, with 1 base between them. Germline V gene lookup returns CDR1 KGHSH and CDR2 LQKENI. The CDR3 runs 13 residues.

The chain joins TRBV9 to TRBJ2-7; D might be TRBD1 or TRBD2, each matching 5 bases. The length of the CDR3 is 13 residues. CDR1 is SGDLS, CDR2 YYNGEE, per germline. V lost 3 bases, J lost 0 bases, and 7 bases lay in between. CDR3 coding DNA: TGTGCCAGCAGCGGAGGGGTCTCCTACGAGCAGTACTTC. It yields the protein CASSGGVSYEQYF. The full variable domain, with the rest looked up from reference TRBV9 and TRBJ2-7, is DSGVTQTPKHLITATGQRVTLRCSPRSGDLSVYWYQQSLDQGLQFLIQYYNGEERAKGNILERFSAQQFPDLHSELNLSSLELGDSALYFCASSGGVSYEQYFGPGTRLTVT.

The chain carries TRBV27 and TRBJ2-5; a weak D match, TRBD2 (7 bases). The V end lost 4 bases, the J end lost 1 base, and 13 bases lay between the germline ends. CDR1 and CDR2 (germline): MNHEY, SMNVEV (reference sequence). The CDR3 covers 15 residues. The CDR3 loop reads CASSWARGAQETQYF. For the CDR3, the DNA is TGTGCCAGCAGTTGGGCCCGGGGGGCCCAAGAGACCCAGTACTTC.

This clone was seen a single time. Different DNA sequences within this sample yield the same CDR3. V gene TRBV6-1 combines with J gene TRBJ2-1; D remains ambiguous. The CDR3 runs to 13 residues. In germline, CDR1 is MNHNS, CDR2 SASEGT. V was trimmed by 5 bases and J by 4 bases, leaving 9 bases between them. The CDR3 bases are TGTGCCAGCAGTTTAGCAGGATACAATGAGCAGTTCTTC. It specifies CASSLAGYNEQFF.

The chain couples TRBV29-1 to TRBJ2-3; 7 bases map to TRBD2. After removal of 7 bases from V and 0 bases from J, the junction contained 7 bases not matched to a gene. Germline-derived CDR1 and CDR2 are SQVTM and ANQGSEA. The CDR3 extends over 14 amino acids. CDR3 in DNA: TGCAGCGCACGGGACTATCAAAGCACAGATACGCAGTATTTT. Encoded protein: CSARDYQSTDTQYF.

V gene TRBV18 combines with J gene TRBJ2-1; no reliable D call. The V gene's germline CDR1 is KGHSH and CDR2 LQKENI. V lost 3 bases and J 4 bases, leaving 13 bases between the germline ends. The CDR3 is 15 amino acids. The CDR3 protein is CASSPQASLYNEQFF. CDR3 bases: TGTGCCAGCTCACCGCAGGCTTCACTATACAATGAGCAGTTCTTC.